This is a list of T cell receptor beta chains from one sample in a study of cytomegalovirus exposure and HLA in healthy donors. Generated by immunoSEQ multiplex PCR, the TCRdb table keeps only in-frame clones and is missing some. The specimen's table records some 41,000 clones. What was sequenced was PBMCs. These receptors were collected from a male donor in good health and CMV-seronegative. CDR3s include the opening cysteine and the closing phenylalanine or tryptophan. Fields, in order: V gene, J gene, CDR3 length, D gene, CDR3 protein, CDR3 DNA. A D gene is named only where the DNA matches it firmly.

>TRBV19|TRBJ2-3|15|NA
CASKVAWVATDTQYF
TGTGCCAGTAAGGTAGCGTGGGTCGCCACAGATACGCAGTATTTT
>TRBV2|TRBJ1-2|17|TRBD1
CASSEAQDGTGGYGYTF
TGTGCCAGCAGTGAAGCACAGGACGGGACAGGGGGGTATGGCTACACCTTC
>TRBV5-8|TRBJ1-1|12|NA
CASGTVNTEAFF
TGTGCCAGCGGTACAGTGAACACTGAAGCTTTCTTT
>TRBV7-6|TRBJ2-5|14|TRBD1
CASSLGQGLETQYF
TGTGCCAGCAGCTTGGGACAGGGTTTAGAGACCCAGTACTTC
>TRBV4-2|TRBJ1-5|16|NA
CASSQGVTTTNQPQHF
TGTGCCAGCAGCCAAGGGGTAACTACAACTAATCAGCCCCAGCATTTT
>TRBV6-1|TRBJ2-4|14|TRBD2
CASSEMGSGGFQYF
TGTGCCAGCAGTGAAATGGGTAGCGGGGGATTTCAGTACTTC
>TRBV5-4|TRBJ1-4|15|NA
CASSFGGGQNEKLFF
TGTGCCAGCAGCTTTGGCGGGGGTCAGAATGAAAAACTGTTTTTT
>TRBV27|TRBJ1-5|14|NA
CASRRGGSNQPQHF
TGTGCCAGCAGGCGCGGGGGAAGCAATCAGCCCCAGCATTTT
>TRBV27|TRBJ2-5|15|TRBD2
CASSKASGTQETQYF
TGTGCCAGCAGTAAGGCTAGCGGGACTCAAGAGACCCAGTACTTC
>TRBV6-6|TRBJ1-5|16|TRBD1
CASSYAGTGGNQPQHF
TGTGCCAGCAGTTACGCCGGGACAGGAGGCAATCAGCCCCAGCATTTT
>TRBV5-6|TRBJ2-3|14|NA
CASRGAGITDTQYF
TGTGCCAGCAGAGGGGCGGGGATCACAGATACGCAGTATTTT
>TRBV7-2|TRBJ2-3|18|TRBD2
CASSSGTSGGVSTDTQYF
TGTGCCAGCAGCTCCGGGACTAGCGGGGGCGTTAGCACAGATACGCAGTATTTT
>TRBV5-6|TRBJ2-3|15|TRBD2
CASRLAGVSTDTQYF
TGTGCCAGCAGGCTAGCGGGGGTTAGCACAGATACGCAGTATTTT
>TRBV18|TRBJ2-3|20|TRBD2
CASSPPGLAGGLVLTDTQYF
TGTGCCAGCTCACCACCAGGACTAGCGGGGGGATTGGTGCTCACAGATACGCAGTATTTT
>TRBV5-5|TRBJ1-2|15|NA
CASSLDSGVNYGYTF
TGTGCCAGCAGCTTGGATTCAGGGGTCAACTATGGCTACACCTTC
>TRBV18|TRBJ2-7|14|NA
CASSPLRDTYEQYF
TGTGCCAGCTCCCCATTACGGGACACCTACGAGCAGTACTTC
>TRBV27|TRBJ1-6|15|TRBD1
CASRPQQGRNSPLHF
TGTGCCAGCAGACCTCAACAGGGGAGGAATTCACCCCTCCACTTT
>TRBV19|TRBJ1-1|16|NA
CASSIFGSLGNTEAFF
TGTGCCAGTAGTATTTTCGGGTCCCTGGGGAACACTGAAGCTTTCTTT
>TRBV10-2|TRBJ2-3|18|TRBD2
CASSEPRPSGASTDTQYF
TGCGCCAGCAGTGAGCCCCGGCCTAGCGGGGCTAGCACAGATACGCAGTATTTT
>TRBV28|TRBJ2-7|14|NA
CASSLPRNSYEQYF
TGTGCCAGCAGTTTACCCAGGAATTCCTACGAGCAGTACTTC
>TRBV7-8|TRBJ1-5|13|TRBD1
CASSLATGQPQHF
TGTGCCAGCAGCTTAGCGACAGGGCAGCCCCAGCATTTT
>TRBV5-1|TRBJ1-6|16|TRBD1
CASSSGAGQVNSPLHF
TGCGCCAGCAGCTCGGGGGCGGGACAGGTTAATTCACCCCTCCACTTT
>TRBV7-2|TRBJ2-3|15|TRBD2
CASSLQLAGSETQYF
TGTGCCAGCAGCTTGCAACTAGCGGGCTCCGAGACGCAGTATTTT
>TRBV5-4|TRBJ2-5|13|NA
CASSSGLSWEQYF
TGTGCCAGCAGCTCTGGACTCAGTTGGGAGCAGTACTTC
>TRBV11-2|TRBJ2-7|11|NA
CASSLTGEQYF
TGTGCCAGCAGCTTAACGGGGGAGCAGTACTTC
>TRBV20-1|TRBJ1-1|10|NA
CSVRGTEAFF
TGCAGTGTCAGGGGCACTGAAGCTTTCTTT
>TRBV4-1|TRBJ2-4|18|NA
CASSQEMGEVRAKNIQYF
TGCGCCAGCAGCCAAGAAATGGGAGAGGTACGGGCCAAAAACATTCAGTACTTC
>TRBV5-1|TRBJ1-2|14|NA
CASSSGELNYGYTF
TGCGCCAGCAGCTCGGGGGAATTGAACTATGGCTACACCTTC
>TRBV6-1|TRBJ2-7|17|TRBD1
CASSVILGGVIAYEQYF
TGTGCCAGCAGTGTTATTCTAGGGGGCGTTATCGCCTACGAGCAGTACTTC
>TRBV5-4|TRBJ2-1|17|TRBD2
CASSYSGGGDSYNEQFF
TGTGCCAGCAGCTACTCCGGCGGGGGTGACTCCTACAATGAGCAGTTCTTC
>TRBV5-1|TRBJ1-1|14|NA
CASSSQGMNTEAFF
TGCGCCAGCAGCAGTCAGGGGATGAACACTGAAGCTTTCTTT
>TRBV6-5|TRBJ2-3|15|NA
CASRAGRHITDTQYF
TGTGCCAGCAGGGCGGGACGGCACATCACAGATACGCAGTATTTT
>TRBV6-5|TRBJ2-7|15|TRBD2
CASSYSGGGSYEQYF
TGTGCCAGCAGTTACTCGGGGGGGGGCTCCTACGAGCAGTACTTC
>TRBV19|TRBJ2-5|15|TRBD1
CASSIGQGTLETQYF
TGTGCCAGTAGTATCGGACAGGGAACATTGGAGACCCAGTACTTC
>TRBV7-6|TRBJ2-2|15|NA
CASSLGIPDTGELFF
TGTGCCAGCAGCTTAGGAATCCCGGACACCGGGGAGCTGTTTTTT
>TRBV30|TRBJ1-5|15|TRBD1
CAWIGTGGLYQPQHF
TGTGCCTGGATCGGGACAGGGGGATTATATCAGCCCCAGCATTTT
>TRBV6-5|TRBJ1-1|14|NA
CASSYESGNTEAFF
TGTGCCAGCAGTTACGAAAGCGGGAACACTGAAGCTTTCTTT
>TRBV9|TRBJ1-1|16|NA
CASSPRGITMNTEAFF
TGTGCCAGCAGCCCTCGGGGGATTACAATGAACACTGAAGCTTTCTTT
>TRBV27|TRBJ2-2|16|TRBD1
CASSPRTGANTGELFF
TGTGCCAGCAGTCCGAGGACAGGGGCGAACACCGGGGAGCTGTTTTTT